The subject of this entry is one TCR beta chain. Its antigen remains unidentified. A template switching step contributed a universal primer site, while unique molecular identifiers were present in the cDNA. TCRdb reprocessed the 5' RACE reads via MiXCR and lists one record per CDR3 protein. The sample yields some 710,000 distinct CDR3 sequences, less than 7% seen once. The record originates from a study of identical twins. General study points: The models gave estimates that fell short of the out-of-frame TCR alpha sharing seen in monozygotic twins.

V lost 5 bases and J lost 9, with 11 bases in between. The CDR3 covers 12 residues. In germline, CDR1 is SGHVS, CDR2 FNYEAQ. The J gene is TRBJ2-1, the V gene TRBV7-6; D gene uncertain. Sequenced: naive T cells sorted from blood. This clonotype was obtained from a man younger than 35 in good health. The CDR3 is CASSPRKREQFF. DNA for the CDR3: TGTGCCAGCAGCCCACGTAAGCGTGAGCAGTTCTTC.